These 30 T cell receptor beta chains were sequenced from one sample in a study of blood T cell repertoires in COVID-19. The data were produced by immunoSEQ multiplex PCR, yet TCRdb's version contains in-frame clones alone and is incomplete. In the table there are approximately 250,000 clones, roughly 86% of which are singletons. Sequencing was performed on peripheral blood. The receptors were sampled from a woman aged 55-69 years who had recovered from COVID-19.

This sequence joins TRBV27 and TRBJ1-4; D is unclear. V lost 5 bases and J 7 bases, leaving 17 bases between the germline ends. Per germline, CDR1 MNHEY and CDR2 SMNVEV (reference sequence). CDR3 length: 15 residues. The CDR3 loop is CASSPRPARGEKLFF. Here the CDR3 DNA reads TGTGCCAGCAGTCCCCGGCCGGCTCGCGGTGAAAAACTGTTTTTT.

The chain has TRBV2 and TRBJ1-1; no firm D call. Germline V lookup: CDR1 SNHLY, CDR2 FYNNEI. This CDR3 region has 15 residues. The ends were cut back, 4 bases at V and 1 base at J, with 13 bases in the middle. CDR3 DNA sequence: TGTGCCAGCAGTGCGATCCGGGGAGAGAACACTGAAGCTTTCTTT. The encoded protein is CASSAIRGENTEAFF.

The CDR3 sequence is CASSSQGTNSPLHF. CDR3 in DNA: TGTGCCAGCAGCTCACAGGGAACCAATTCACCCCTCCACTTT. This chain connects TRBV7-2 to TRBJ1-6; tentatively, D is TRBD1 (6 bases). The germline CDR1 and CDR2 sequences are SGHTA and FQGNSA. The CDR3 has 14 residues. The V gene lost 4 bases and the J gene lost 7 bases, with 11 bases spanning the gap.

This clone was counted once. This chain uses TRBV4-3 with TRBJ2-3; TRBD2 aligns across 14 bases. This CDR3 contains 17 residues. Per the germline V gene, CDR1 is LGHNA and CDR2 is YSLEER. V trimming: 1 base; J trimming: 5 bases; junction bases outside the gene matches: 5. The CDR3 region is CASSQGGTSGGRDTQYF. As DNA, the CDR3 is TGCGCCAGCAGCCAAGGGGGGACTAGCGGGGGACGAGATACGCAGTATTTT.

The chain links TRBV11-2 to TRBJ1-5, with D possibly being TRBD1 (5 bases). Deletions cut 2 bases from V and 5 bases from J, with 7 bases between. Germline CDR1 reads SGHAT; CDR2 reads FQNNGV. This CDR3 contains 13 residues. The chain's CDR3 is CASSLQGDQPQHF. The DNA of the CDR3 is TGTGCCAGCAGCTTACAGGGCGATCAGCCCCAGCATTTT.

V usage is TRBV11-1 and J usage is TRBJ2-7; D may be TRBD2 (5 bases). Trimming pared 5 bases from V and 4 bases from J, leaving 6 bases between. The CDR3 is 11 amino acids. The germline V gene encodes CDR1 SGHAT and CDR2 FQDESV (reference sequence). The CDR3 sequence: CASSRGYEQYF. Here the CDR3 DNA reads TGTGCCAGCAGCCGAGGGTACGAGCAGTACTTC.

This clone was counted a single time. The chain combines TRBV29-1 with TRBJ2-1; 9 nucleotides align to TRBD1. The CDR3 consists of 15 residues. Germline CDR1 reads SQVTM; CDR2 reads ANQGSEA. Trimming cost V 2 bases and J 4 bases; bases outside gene matches: 6. In DNA, the CDR3 is TGCAGCGTTGAATGGGGACAGGGTAATTACAATGAGCAGTTCTTC. Its translation: CSVEWGQGNYNEQFF.

This chain joins TRBV12-3 or TRBV12-4 and TRBJ1-2; D is ambiguous. The CDR3 runs to 12 residues. V was shortened by 1 base and J by 8 bases, with 8 bases between the two germline ends. The CDR3 reads CASSLEAGGYTF. In nucleotides, the CDR3 is TGTGCCAGCAGTTTAGAAGCGGGGGGCTACACCTTC.

V is TRBV11-1 and J is TRBJ2-5; TRBD2 might be the D (5 bases). Germline V gene lookup returns CDR1 SGHAT and CDR2 FQDESV (reference sequence). The V end lost 4 bases, the J end lost 4 bases, and 19 bases lay between the germline ends. The CDR3 totals 16 residues. The CDR3 loop is CASSSGFQGGPETQYF. Here the CDR3 DNA reads TGTGCCAGCAGCTCGGGGTTTCAAGGTGGTCCAGAGACCCAGTACTTC. Full variable domain (rest looked up from reference TRBV11-1 and TRBJ2-5): EAEVAQSPRYKITEKSQAVAFWCDPISGHATLYWYRQILGQGPELLVQFQDESVVDDSQLPKDRFSAERLKGVDSTLKIQPAELGDSAMYLCASSSGFQGGPETQYFGPGTRLLVL.

V and J are TRBV28 and TRBJ2-1, with 15 bases identical to TRBD2. Germline CDR1 and CDR2: MDHEN and SYDVKM. This CDR3 is built from 15 residues. The V gene end was trimmed by 8 bases and the J gene end by 10 bases; junction bases not matched to a gene: 9. CDR3 in DNA: TGTGCCAGCCACCGGACTAGCGGGGGGGCACGGGAGCAGTTCTTC. It specifies CASHRTSGGAREQFF.

V gene TRBV7-2 combines with J gene TRBJ2-3, with 11 positions matching TRBD1. CDR1 SGHTA and CDR2 FQGNSA come from the germline V gene. CDR3 size: 18 residues. V trimming: 5 bases; J trimming: 0 bases; junction bases outside the gene matches: 10. CDR3 loop: CASSLRDRGTRSTDTQYF. Here the CDR3 DNA reads TGTGCCAGCAGCCTTCGGGACAGGGGGACTCGCAGCACAGATACGCAGTATTTT.

The J gene is TRBJ1-1, the V gene TRBV7-2; D possibly corresponds to TRBD1 (6 bases). Germline assignment: CDR1 SGHTA and CDR2 FQGNSA. V shed 8 bases and J shed 10 bases, with 20 bases lying between them. The CDR3 is 13 amino acids. The CDR3, as DNA: TGTGCCAGCGGTGGGGGCTGGAGGTGGGGAGCTTTCTTT. Its translation is CASGGGWRWGAFF.

This clone was observed a few times. The chain recombines TRBV19 with TRBJ1-2; 8 nucleotides match TRBD1. Germline V gene sequence: CDR1 LNHDA, CDR2 SQIVND (reference sequence). CDR3 length: 13 amino acids. The trim removed 10 bases at V and 7 bases at J, leaving 11 bases unmatched. The CDR3 here is CATSFDRGAGYTF. The CDR3 DNA reads TGTGCCACCTCGTTTGACAGGGGCGCTGGCTACACCTTC.

The chain combines TRBV28 with TRBJ2-1; 7 positions agree with TRBD1. The V gene end was trimmed by 6 bases and the J gene end by 9 bases; junction bases not matched to a gene: 11. CDR3 length: 14 residues. The germline V gene encodes CDR1 MDHEN and CDR2 SYDVKM. The CDR3 protein is CASRGTGDEGEQFF. CDR3 sequence (DNA): TGTGCCAGCAGGGGCACAGGGGATGAAGGTGAGCAGTTCTTC.

The V call is TRBV7-9, the J call TRBJ2-7; TRBD1 aligns across 7 bases. The CDR3 contains 15 residues. Per the germline V gene, CDR1 is SEHNR and CDR2 is FQNEAQ (reference sequence). The J segment lost 0 bases and the V segment lost 3 bases, leaving 5 bases of the junction unmatched. CDR3 in DNA: TGTGCCAGCAGCTTCGCAGGGGGAAGCTCCTACGAGCAGTACTTC. It encodes CASSFAGGSSYEQYF.

This clone appeared once. The chain recombines TRBV4-1 with TRBJ1-2; TRBD1 agrees at 9 bases. The CDR3 loop spans 16 amino acids. Germline V gene sequence: CDR1 MGHRA, CDR2 YSYEKL. Trimming removed 1 base from V and 4 bases from J; junction bases left unmatched: 7. The CDR3 nucleotides read TGCGCCAGCAGCCAAGGTTACAGGGGGCAGAGCTATGGCTACACCTTC. Residues: CASSQGYRGQSYGYTF.

V is TRBV7-3 and J is TRBJ1-1; possibly TRBD1 for D (6 bases). Trimming left V 5 bases short and J 6 bases short, with 13 bases between. CDR3 size: 13 residues. CDR1 is SGHTA and CDR2 is FQGTGA in the germline V gene. CDR3 protein: CASSNNRVSEAFF. The DNA of the CDR3 is TGTGCCAGCAGCAACAACAGGGTATCTGAAGCTTTCTTT.

V and J are TRBV4-3 and TRBJ2-3; TRBD1 might be the D (5 bases). Deletions cut 1 base from V and 6 bases from J, with 11 bases between. The CDR3 consists of 14 residues. In germline, CDR1 is LGHNA, CDR2 YSLEER. CDR3 DNA: TGCGCCAGCAGCCAAGTTTCTAAGGGGGATACGCAGTATTTT. This translates into CASSQVSKGDTQYF.

The CDR3 loop is CASSLPPRGGNSPLHF. As DNA, the CDR3 is TGTGCCAGCAGTTTACCGCCCAGGGGTGGGAATTCACCCCTCCACTTT. This chain uses TRBV28 with TRBJ1-6, with a weak D call TRBD1 (6 bases). With 2 bases removed from V and 7 bases from J, the gap between germline ends came to 15 bases. CDR3 size: 16 residues. In germline, CDR1 is MDHEN, CDR2 SYDVKM.

The rearrangement links TRBV3-1 (or the pseudogene TRBV3-2) to TRBJ1-2; TRBD1 might be the D (5 bases). Deletions cut 3 bases from V and 3 bases from J, with 14 bases between. This CDR3 spans 15 amino acids. The germline V gene has CDR1 LGHDT and CDR2 YNNKEL (reference sequence). CDR3 sequence reads: CASSQGGGEHYGYTF. Written as DNA, the CDR3 is TGTGCCAGCAGCCAGGGGGGAGGTGAGCACTATGGCTACACCTTC.

The CDR3, as DNA: TGCAGCGTTGTCCGGAGGACTGAAGCTTTCTTT. It encodes CSVVRRTEAFF. The V and J genes are TRBV29-1 and TRBJ1-1, with D hard to call. The V gene's germline CDR1 is SQVTM and CDR2 ANQGSEA. The CDR3 covers 11 residues. The V and J ends lost 4 bases and 5 bases respectively, with 8 bases between them. Together with reference TRBV29-1 and TRBJ1-1, the CDR3 gives the full variable domain: SAVISQKPSRDICQRGTSLTIQCQVDSQVTMMFWYRQQPGQSLTLIATANQGSEATYESGFVIDKFPISRPNLTFSTLTVSNMSPEDSSIYLCSVVRRTEAFFGQGTRLTVV.

The chain joins TRBV6-1 to TRBJ1-6, with 8 bases matching TRBD1. The ends lost 3 bases at V and 11 bases at J; junction bases unmatched: 12. Germline CDR1 MNHNS, CDR2 SASEGT. The CDR3 extends over 16 amino acids. The CDR3 is CASSDRGLTALTPLHF. The CDR3 coding sequence is TGTGCCAGCAGTGACAGGGGGCTCACGGCTCTCACACCCCTCCACTTT.

The rearrangement links TRBV7-9 to TRBJ2-1, with 7 bases fitting TRBD1. Per the germline V gene, CDR1 is SEHNR and CDR2 is FQNEAQ (reference sequence). Unmatched junction bases numbered 7, after V lost 5 bases and J lost 6 bases. This CDR3 is 14 amino acids long. CDR3 loop: CASSPQGSFNEQFF. The CDR3 nucleotides are TGTGCCAGCAGCCCACAGGGGTCTTTCAATGAGCAGTTCTTC.

This clone was detected a few times. The CDR3 bases are TGCGCCAGCGTAGGGGCCGGGGAGCTGTTTTTT. Translation gives CASVGAGELFF. The genes are TRBV5-1 and TRBJ2-2; weak D call: TRBD1 (5 bases). Germline lookup yields CDR1 SGHRS and CDR2 YFSETQ. V gave up 7 bases and J gave up 6 bases, with 7 bases separating them. The CDR3 is 11 residues long.

The chain carries TRBV6-5 and TRBJ1-1; D is possibly TRBD1 (5 bases). Trimming shortened V by 5 bases and J by 5 bases, and 18 bases separated the two germline ends. Germline V lookup: CDR1 MNHEY, CDR2 SVGAGI. This CDR3 is 15 amino acids long. The CDR3 DNA reads TGTGCCAGCAGTACCCGGACACTCCCGTTTACTGAAGCTTTCTTT. This encodes CASSTRTLPFTEAFF.

This CDR3 reads CASSLSRGFYNEQFF. The CDR3 DNA follows: TGTGCCAGCAGTTTATCCAGGGGGTTTTACAATGAGCAGTTCTTC. The rearrangement uses TRBV27 and TRBJ2-1; 7 bases agree with TRBD1. CDR1 MNHEY and CDR2 SMNVEV come from the germline V gene (reference sequence). Trimming at V came to 0 bases and at J to 4 bases, leaving 3 bases not matched to a gene. The CDR3 has 15 amino acids.

This clone came up once. The chain recombines TRBV18 with TRBJ2-5; 9 bases fit TRBD1. The V gene end was trimmed by 5 bases and the J gene end by 1 base; junction bases not matched to a gene: 2. Germline V gene sequence: CDR1 KGHSH, CDR2 LQKENI. The CDR3 consists of 14 residues. The CDR3: CASSTTGGQETQYF. As DNA, the CDR3 is TGTGCCAGCTCAACGACAGGGGGCCAAGAGACCCAGTACTTC.

The rearrangement joins TRBV5-1 to TRBJ2-7, with a weak D call TRBD1 (6 bases). V was shortened by 3 bases and J by 3 bases, with 13 bases between the two germline ends. From germline, CDR1 is SGHRS and CDR2 YFSETQ. CDR3 size: 14 residues. This CDR3 is CASSWGTISYEQYF. The CDR3 nucleotides read TGCGCCAGCAGCTGGGGGACAATTAGCTACGAGCAGTACTTC.

V and J are TRBV28 and TRBJ2-7; D is perhaps TRBD1 (5 bases). Germline CDR1 and CDR2: MDHEN and SYDVKM. Trimming took 5 bases from V and 4 from J, leaving 12 bases between them. This CDR3 contains 13 residues. The CDR3 nucleotides are TGTGCCAGCAGTGGGGCCGTATTATACGAGCAGTACTTC. Protein sequence: CASSGAVLYEQYF.

The gene calls are TRBV28 and TRBJ1-5; 7 nucleotides match TRBD1. Germline loops: CDR1 MDHEN, CDR2 SYDVKM. The CDR3 consists of 15 residues. The ends lost 7 bases at V and 6 bases at J; junction bases unmatched: 12. The CDR3, as DNA: TGTGCCAGCAATCAAAGGGGGCAGGCACTTCAGCCCCAGCATTTT. It specifies CASNQRGQALQPQHF.